This T cell receptor beta chain was sequenced in a study of blood T cell repertoires in COVID-19. Study details: From T cells, B-cell-depleted T cells, or PBMCs came the material, which was cDNA or gDNA.

Using immunoSEQ multiplex PCR, the repertoire was profiled, and TCRdb retains in-frame clones only, with some absent. The data show about 61,000 clones, about 80% seen once. Germline V lookup: CDR1 SQVTM, CDR2 ANQGSEA. V shed 4 bases and J 4 bases; nucleotides not matched to a gene: 4. The CDR3 runs 13 residues. This clone was counted a few times. Other nucleotide sequences from this sample produce the same CDR3. Sequenced input: peripheral blood. The chain carries TRBV29-1 and TRBJ2-7; 10 bases align to TRBD1. This TCR derives from a man aged 80 or over with active or convalescent COVID-19. The CDR3 protein is CSVGGQGLYEQYF. In DNA, the CDR3 is TGCAGCGTTGGGGGACAGGGGCTTTACGAGCAGTACTTC.